A selection of T cell receptor beta chains follows, all from one sample in a study of blood T cells in healthy people across ages. TCRdb re-derived calls from the 5' RACE reads in MiXCR, one entry per CDR3 protein. Of about 700,000 distinct CDR3 sequences listed, about 30% are singletons. Sequencing was carried out using blood. The source is a woman of 80 years or more in good health. CDR3s include the opening cysteine and the closing phenylalanine or tryptophan. The D gene is left open where the match is weak. Only part of the rows carry a size: once, few, many, or a class if the clone is expanded.

abundance: many; j_gene: TRBJ2-7; d_gene: .; v_gene: TRBV20-1; CDR3aa: CSARQELYEQYF; CDR3nt: TGCAGTGCTAGACAGGAGCTCTACGAGCAGTACTTC
abundance: many; j_gene: TRBJ2-3; d_gene: .; v_gene: TRBV20-1; CDR3aa: CSAHGGTDTQYF; CDR3nt: TGCAGTGCCCATGGCGGCACAGATACGCAGTATTTT
abundance: few; j_gene: TRBJ1-2; d_gene: .; v_gene: TRBV6-5; CDR3aa: CASSGGTLYGYTF; CDR3nt: TGTGCCAGCAGTGGCGGGACGCTATATGGCTACACCTTC
abundance: few; j_gene: TRBJ2-7; d_gene: .; v_gene: TRBV4-1; CDR3aa: CASSQPGVHYEQYF; CDR3nt: TGCGCCAGCAGCCAACCAGGGGTCCACTACGAGCAGTACTTC
abundance: .; j_gene: TRBJ2-1; d_gene: TRBD2; v_gene: TRBV10-3; CDR3aa: CAISLAGGYSYNEQFF; CDR3nt: TGTGCCATCAGTCTAGCGGGAGGTTACTCCTACAATGAGCAGTTCTTC
abundance: .; j_gene: TRBJ1-3; d_gene: .; v_gene: TRBV28; CDR3aa: CASRTSLGPLYF; CDR3nt: TGTGCCAGCAGGACCTCCTTGGGTCCGTTATATTTT
abundance: .; j_gene: TRBJ1-1; d_gene: .; v_gene: TRBV5-1; CDR3aa: CASSLWDSTGTEAFF; CDR3nt: TGCGCCAGCAGCTTGTGGGACTCCACAGGGACTGAAGCTTTCTTT
abundance: few; j_gene: TRBJ2-1; d_gene: .; v_gene: TRBV3-1; CDR3aa: CASSLTWDEQFF; CDR3nt: TGTGCCAGCAGTCTAACCTGGGATGAGCAGTTCTTC
abundance: .; j_gene: TRBJ1-2; d_gene: TRBD1; v_gene: TRBV2; CDR3aa: CASSLADRGNYTF; CDR3nt: TGTGCCAGCAGTCTAGCCGACAGGGGCAACTACACCTTC
abundance: few; j_gene: TRBJ1-4; d_gene: .; v_gene: TRBV5-1; CDR3aa: CASSTGTLSTNEKLFF; CDR3nt: TGCGCCAGCAGCACCGGGACATTATCAACTAATGAAAAACTGTTTTTT
abundance: many; j_gene: TRBJ2-3; d_gene: .; v_gene: TRBV12-3/TRBV12-4; CDR3aa: CASSLSATQYF; CDR3nt: TGTGCCAGCAGTTTGTCGGCTACGCAGTATTTT
abundance: many; j_gene: TRBJ2-1; d_gene: TRBD2; v_gene: TRBV6-2/TRBV6-3; CDR3aa: CASSYSLAGGYINEQFF; CDR3nt: TGTGCCAGCAGTTACTCTCTAGCGGGGGGCTACATCAATGAGCAGTTCTTC
abundance: many; j_gene: TRBJ2-7; d_gene: .; v_gene: TRBV12-3/TRBV12-4; CDR3aa: CASSPVGGLGEQYF; CDR3nt: TGTGCCAGCAGCCCCGTGGGGGGGCTCGGCGAGCAGTACTTC
abundance: .; j_gene: TRBJ2-7; d_gene: .; v_gene: TRBV5-1; CDR3aa: CASSFFHGTQYEQYF; CDR3nt: TGCGCCAGCAGCTTTTTCCACGGGACTCAATACGAGCAGTACTTC
abundance: many; j_gene: TRBJ1-1; d_gene: .; v_gene: TRBV15; CDR3aa: CATSPRGVGGGTEAFF; CDR3nt: TGTGCCACCAGCCCCCGGGGGGTTGGAGGGGGCACTGAAGCTTTCTTT
abundance: .; j_gene: TRBJ1-1; d_gene: .; v_gene: TRBV12-3/TRBV12-4; CDR3aa: CASSLKGHGGNTEAFF; CDR3nt: TGTGCCAGCAGTTTAAAAGGACACGGAGGAAACACTGAAGCTTTCTTT
abundance: .; j_gene: TRBJ2-1; d_gene: .; v_gene: TRBV5-6; CDR3aa: CASSWDTSPEQFF; CDR3nt: TGTGCCAGCAGCTGGGACACCTCCCCTGAGCAGTTCTTC
abundance: few; j_gene: TRBJ2-3; d_gene: .; v_gene: TRBV6-4; CDR3aa: CASSATSHDTQYF; CDR3nt: TGTGCCAGCAGCGCTACCTCCCACGATACGCAGTATTTT
abundance: few; j_gene: TRBJ2-5; d_gene: TRBD2; v_gene: TRBV6-5; CDR3aa: CASRASGGAETQYF; CDR3nt: TGTGCCAGCAGGGCTAGCGGGGGGGCAGAGACCCAGTACTTC
abundance: many; j_gene: TRBJ2-3; d_gene: .; v_gene: TRBV3-1; CDR3aa: CASSQVSNTDTQYF; CDR3nt: TGTGCCAGCAGCCAAGTTAGTAACACAGATACGCAGTATTTT
abundance: .; j_gene: TRBJ1-2; d_gene: .; v_gene: TRBV12-3/TRBV12-4; CDR3aa: CASSTEALISNYGYTF; CDR3nt: TGTGCCAGCAGTACAGAGGCCCTCATTTCTAACTATGGCTACACCTTC
abundance: .; j_gene: TRBJ1-1; d_gene: TRBD1; v_gene: TRBV7-8; CDR3aa: CASSPRDRAPTEAFF; CDR3nt: TGTGCCAGCAGCCCCCGGGACAGGGCCCCCACTGAAGCTTTCTTT
abundance: few; j_gene: TRBJ1-6; d_gene: .; v_gene: TRBV10-3; CDR3aa: CAISEKAGNSPLHF; CDR3nt: TGTGCCATCAGTGAGAAGGCGGGTAATTCACCCCTCCACTTT
abundance: many; j_gene: TRBJ2-4; d_gene: TRBD1; v_gene: TRBV30; CDR3aa: CAWSEPGGDAKNIQYF; CDR3nt: TGTGCCTGGAGTGAGCCAGGGGGTGACGCCAAAAACATTCAGTACTTC
abundance: few; j_gene: TRBJ1-6; d_gene: TRBD1; v_gene: TRBV6-6; CDR3aa: CARAETGNSPLHF; CDR3nt: TGTGCCAGAGCCGAGACAGGGAACTCACCCCTCCACTTT
abundance: many; j_gene: TRBJ1-4; d_gene: .; v_gene: TRBV7-2; CDR3aa: CASRATAATNEKLFF; CDR3nt: TGTGCCAGCAGAGCCACAGCTGCAACTAATGAAAAACTGTTTTTT
abundance: many; j_gene: TRBJ1-5; d_gene: TRBD1; v_gene: TRBV10-3; CDR3aa: CAISEQGGNQPQHF; CDR3nt: TGTGCCATCAGTGAACAGGGGGGCAATCAGCCCCAGCATTTT
abundance: .; j_gene: TRBJ2-5; d_gene: TRBD2; v_gene: TRBV4-1; CDR3aa: CASGRLAGEGETQYF; CDR3nt: TGCGCCAGCGGAAGGCTAGCGGGAGAGGGAGAGACCCAGTACTTC
abundance: few; j_gene: TRBJ1-6; d_gene: TRBD1; v_gene: TRBV12-3/TRBV12-4; CDR3aa: CASSLSGTGFSPLHF; CDR3nt: TGTGCCAGCAGTTTATCCGGGACAGGGTTCTCACCCCTCCACTTT